Below, 29 T cell receptor beta chains from the same sample are listed, as sequenced in a study of CXCR3-negative and CXCR3-positive naive CD8 T cells. Carrying UMI labels, the TRB cDNA libraries were prepared through 5' RACE. TCRdb processed the 5' RACE reads again and assigns one entry to each CDR3 protein, with no DNA. This repertoire includes tens of thousands of distinct CDR3 sequences. Material for sequencing was naive CXCR3- CD8+ T cells from blood. Subset defined: CD45RO-CCR7+CD27+CD95- naive CD8+ T cells lacking CXCR3 (TNR3-). The origin of the receptors is a human donor in good health. Some clones in this sample may be carry-over from other donors' samples.

The V call is TRBV21-1, the J call TRBJ2-5; TCRdb names TRBD2, which stays unverified in the absence of DNA. TRBV21-1 corresponds to a pseudogene. CDR3 length: 13 amino acids. This CDR3 is CASSRNGPETQYF.

The chain is built from TRBV20-1 and TRBJ2-7; absent DNA, TCRdb's TRBD1 call cannot be checked. This CDR3 is built from 14 residues. Germline V CDR1 and CDR2: DFQATT, SNEGSKA (reference sequence). CDR3 sequence reads: CSARDYSGGEEQYF.

The chain has TRBV4-1 and TRBJ2-7; as DNA is missing, the TRBD1 call by TCRdb cannot be tested. The germline V gene encodes CDR1 MGHRA and CDR2 YSYEKL. The CDR3 is 14 amino acids. The chain's CDR3 is CASSPRTGDYEQYF.

The chain recombines TRBV2 with TRBJ2-7. The CDR3 covers 16 residues. In germline, CDR1 is SNHLY, CDR2 FYNNEI. The CDR3 sequence is CASHQARGSNSYEQYF.

This chain uses TRBV29-1 with TRBJ2-7; TCRdb selects TRBD2, and the lack of DNA leaves this call unchecked. Germline V gene lookup returns CDR1 SQVTM and CDR2 ANQGSEA. The CDR3 has 13 residues. The CDR3 here is CSGSSGGSYEQYF.

The rearrangement uses TRBV19 and TRBJ2-7; as DNA is missing, the TRBD1 call by TCRdb cannot be tested. The CDR3 is made up of 14 amino acids. Germline V gene sequence: CDR1 LNHDA, CDR2 SQIVND (reference sequence). CDR3 region: CASSIDQWGYEQYF.

This chain uses TRBV29-1 with TRBJ2-7. Germline assignment: CDR1 SQVTM and CDR2 ANQGSEA. There are 13 residues in the CDR3. CDR3 region: CSVENPRNYEQYF.

The chain combines TRBV29-1 with TRBJ1-2; TCRdb returns TRBD1, unconfirmable since there is no DNA. The length of the CDR3 is 13 residues. CDR1 is SQVTM, CDR2 ANQGSEA, per germline. CDR3: CSVEDDRAYGYTF.

This chain links TRBV29-1 with TRBJ2-7; TCRdb's assignment of TRBD2 cannot be checked, as there is no DNA. The CDR3 loop spans 13 amino acids. CDR1 and CDR2 from the germline V gene are SQVTM and ANQGSEA. CDR3 in amino acids: CSVELAGSYEQYF.

The chain joins TRBV5-1 to TRBJ2-3. CDR3 length equals 12 residues. Germline CDR1 SGHRS, CDR2 YFSETQ. The CDR3 is CASSLEEDTQYF.

The chain uses TRBV10-1 and TRBJ2-2. Germline V CDR1 and CDR2: WNHNN, SYGVQD (reference sequence). The CDR3 has 11 residues. CDR3 amino acids: CATVQELELFF.

The genes are TRBV5-1 and TRBJ2-3; TCRdb selects TRBD1, and the lack of DNA leaves this call unchecked. Germline values: CDR1 SGHRS, CDR2 YFSETQ. This CDR3 spans 17 amino acids. The CDR3 protein is CASSPAVEGGRRFDAYF.

The chain combines TRBV7-9 with TRBJ2-7; TCRdb selects TRBD1, and the lack of DNA leaves this call unchecked. The CDR3 sequence is 13 residues long. The V gene's germline CDR1 is SEHNR and CDR2 FQNEAQ (reference sequence). The CDR3 spells CASSPGTVWEQYF. Supplemented by reference TRBV7-9 and TRBJ2-7, the full variable domain reads DTGVSQNPRHKITKRGQNVTFRCDPISEHNRLYWYRQTLGQGPEFLTYFQNEAQLEKSRLLSDRFSAERPKGSFSTLEIQRTEQGDSAMYLCASSPGTVWEQYFGPGTRLTVT.

The chain joins TRBV18 to TRBJ1-5; lacking DNA, the TRBD1 call made by TCRdb goes unchecked. Germline V gene data show CDR1 as KGHSH and CDR2 as LQKENI. The CDR3 consists of 15 residues. CDR3 residues: CASTDRARSNQPQHF. Together with reference TRBV18 and TRBJ1-5, the CDR3 gives the full variable domain: NAGVMQNPRHLVRRRGQEARLRCSPMKGHSHVYWYRQLPEEGLKFMVYLQKENIIDESGMPKERFSAEFPKEGPSILRIQQVVRGDSAAYFCASTDRARSNQPQHFGDGTRLSIL.

The chain links TRBV5-1 to TRBJ2-3; TCRdb's assignment of TRBD2 cannot be checked, as there is no DNA. CDR1 and CDR2 from the germline V gene are SGHRS and YFSETQ. This CDR3 has 16 amino acids. The CDR3 region is CASSSGTSGGTDTQYF.

This chain uses TRBV13 with TRBJ2-7; without DNA, the TCRdb call of TRBD2 cannot be checked. Germline values: CDR1 PRHDT, CDR2 FYEKMQ (reference sequence). The CDR3 covers 17 residues. The CDR3 here is CASSTRTSGRAVREQYF. Together with reference TRBV13 and TRBJ2-7, the CDR3 gives the full variable domain: AAGVIQSPRHLIKEKRETATLKCYPIPRHDTVYWYQQGPGQDPQFLISFYEKMQSDKGSIPDRFSAQQFSDYHSELNMSSLELGDSALYFCASSTRTSGRAVREQYFGPGTRLTVT.

V is TRBV7-9 and J is TRBJ2-7. Germline lookup yields CDR1 SEHNR and CDR2 FQNEAQ (reference sequence). The CDR3 spans 11 residues. CDR3 sequence reads: CASSLSDEQYF. Drawing the rest from reference TRBV7-9 and TRBJ2-7, the complete variable domain is DTGVSQNPRHKITKRGQNVTFRCDPISEHNRLYWYRQTLGQGPEFLTYFQNEAQLEKSRLLSDRFSAERPKGSFSTLEIQRTEQGDSAMYLCASSLSDEQYFGPGTRLTVT.

The V call is TRBV6-5, the J call TRBJ1-1. Germline loops: CDR1 MNHEY, CDR2 SVGAGI. CDR3 size: 13 residues. The CDR3 sequence: CASSLTREAEAFF.

The chain recombines TRBV14 with TRBJ2-1; the D call from TCRdb, TRBD1, cannot be confirmed without DNA. This CDR3 is built from 13 residues. CDR1 is SGHDN, CDR2 FVKESK, per germline. CDR3 protein: CASSQAGWDEQFF.

The chain uses TRBV4-3 and TRBJ2-5. The germline V gene has CDR1 LGHNA and CDR2 YSLEER. The CDR3 totals 12 residues. CDR3 in amino acids: CASSHEQETQYF.

This clonotype counts as medium-sized by frequency. V is TRBV29-1 and J is TRBJ1-2. Germline V lookup: CDR1 SQVTM, CDR2 ANQGSEA. The length of the CDR3 is 12 residues. The CDR3 region is CSVDNSNYGYTF.

The chain uses TRBV7-2 and TRBJ2-1; the D call of TRBD1 rests on TCRdb alone, since no DNA is present to check it. CDR3 length equals 16 residues. The germline CDR1 and CDR2 sequences are SGHTA and FQGNSA. The CDR3 sequence: CASSSPDWMALHEQFF.

The chain couples TRBV12-5 to TRBJ2-1. The germline V gene has CDR1 LGHNT and CDR2 FRNRAP. CDR3 size: 14 residues. The CDR3 loop is CASGLGDYYNEQFF.

The rearrangement links TRBV4-3 to TRBJ2-3; TCRdb names TRBD1, which stays unverified in the absence of DNA. CDR1 is LGHNA and CDR2 is YSLEER in the germline V gene. The CDR3 has 14 residues. CDR3 residues: CASTFLSGQGKQYF.

V gene TRBV14 combines with J gene TRBJ2-7; TCRdb returns TRBD1, unconfirmable since there is no DNA. Germline V lookup: CDR1 SGHDN, CDR2 FVKESK. CDR3 length: 13 amino acids. CDR3 in amino acids: CASSPGTLYEQYF.

The genes are TRBV14 and TRBJ1-6; TCRdb names TRBD1, which stays unverified in the absence of DNA. CDR3 size: 15 residues. Germline loops: CDR1 SGHDN, CDR2 FVKESK. The CDR3 loop is CASSPLQGANSPLHF.

The CDR3 spells CASSLTGQGYTEAFF. The J gene is TRBJ1-1, the V gene TRBV7-3; the D call of TRBD1 rests on TCRdb alone, since no DNA is present to check it. The CDR3 totals 15 residues. CDR1 is SGHTA, CDR2 FQGTGA, per germline. The full variable domain, its missing parts supplied by reference TRBV7-3 and TRBJ1-1, is GAGVSQTPSNKVTEKGKYVELRCDPISGHTALYWYRQSLGQGPEFLIYFQGTGAADDSGLPNDRFFAVRPEGSVSTLKIQRTERGDSAVYLCASSLTGQGYTEAFFGQGTRLTVV.

The chain uses TRBV28 and TRBJ2-7; without DNA, the TCRdb call of TRBD1 cannot be checked. CDR3 length equals 13 residues. Germline V gene lookup returns CDR1 MDHEN and CDR2 SYDVKM. The CDR3 region is CASSSDNIDEQYF.

The V gene is TRBV4-1, the J gene TRBJ1-1. Germline lookup yields CDR1 MGHRA and CDR2 YSYEKL. This CDR3 is 15 amino acids long. The CDR3 reads CASSQVSAMNTEAFF.